This is a list of T cell receptor beta chains from one sample in a study of lymphopenia after photon versus proton radiotherapy. Clones were read by immunoSEQ multiplex PCR, and TCRdb kept only the in-frame ones, dropping some. Of about 70,000 clones in the sample, 80% to 90% were seen once. The sequenced sample was peripheral blood, obtained from a patient treated with proton-based radiotherapy. The receptor set was obtained from an elderly man with esophageal cancer. Each CDR3 is given with its conserved first and last residue. D genes are given only for firm matches. Rows may omit the clone size; those that give it use once, few, many or a size class.

j_call	clone_size	v_call	d_call	cdr3_aa	cdr3_nt
TRBJ2-2	-	TRBV19	TRBD2	CASIPLAGVEGELFF	TGTGCCAGTATCCCTCTAGCGGGAGTAGAAGGGGAGCTGTTTTTT
TRBJ2-3	-	TRBV9	-	CASSVLRKSDTDTQYF	TGTGCCAGCAGCGTATTACGAAAGTCGGACACAGATACGCAGTATTTT
TRBJ1-4	-	TRBV5-1	-	CASSNEISGSINEKLFF	TGCGCCAGCAGCAACGAGATATCAGGGAGTATTAATGAAAAACTGTTTTTT
TRBJ2-3	-	TRBV7-9	-	CASSLSISDTQYF	TGTGCCAGCAGCTTAAGCATTTCGGATACGCAGTATTTT
TRBJ2-1	once	TRBV6-5	-	CASTAATGLNEQFF	TGTGCCAGCACCGCCGCCACAGGGCTCAATGAGCAGTTCTTC
TRBJ2-7	-	TRBV7-8	-	CASSLVQGGHEQYF	TGTGCCAGCAGCTTAGTGCAGGGCGGGCACGAGCAGTACTTC
TRBJ1-1	once	TRBV6-5	-	CASSYSAGFNTEAFF	TGTGCCAGCAGTTATTCCGCAGGATTCAACACTGAAGCTTTCTTT
TRBJ1-2	-	TRBV19	-	CASSPNWGVGYGYTF	TGTGCCAGTAGTCCCAACTGGGGGGTGGGCTATGGCTACACCTTC
TRBJ1-5	-	TRBV5-5	TRBD1	CASSSGGGSQPQHF	TGTGCCAGCAGCTCAGGAGGGGGCAGCCAGCCCCAGCATTTT
TRBJ1-2	few	TRBV5-1	-	CASTPTPVQGLFYGYTF	TGCGCCAGCACTCCCACCCCAGTCCAGGGGTTATTCTATGGCTACACCTTC
TRBJ2-7	-	TRBV7-2	TRBD1	CASRRNRGQNSYEQYF	TGTGCCAGCAGGAGAAACAGGGGCCAAAACTCCTACGAGCAGTACTTC
TRBJ1-2	-	TRBV6-5	-	CASRHRRDYGYTF	TGTGCCAGCAGACACCGGAGGGACTATGGCTACACCTTC
TRBJ2-3	-	TRBV11-2	TRBD2	CASSLGLAGGLNTQYF	TGTGCCAGCAGCTTAGGGCTAGCGGGGGGGCTGAATACGCAGTATTTT
TRBJ1-1	once	TRBV14	TRBD1	CASSQDAGTGGHEAFF	TGTGCCAGCAGCCAAGATGCCGGGACAGGGGGCCATGAAGCTTTCTTT
TRBJ1-3	-	TRBV7-9	-	CVGQNSGNTIYF	TGTGTTGGACAGAACTCTGGAAACACCATATATTTT
TRBJ2-5	-	TRBV5-1	-	CASSLWGTALGTQYF	TGCGCCAGCAGCTTGTGGGGGACCGCCCTTGGGACCCAGTACTTC
TRBJ2-2	-	TRBV15	-	CATSRGGTDTGELFF	TGTGCCACCAGCAGGGGAGGAACGGACACCGGGGAGCTGTTTTTT
TRBJ2-3	-	TRBV29-1	TRBD1	CSGGQVSTDTQYF	TGCAGCGGGGGACAGGTGAGCACAGATACGCAGTATTTT
TRBJ2-3	-	TRBV7-6	TRBD1	CAIQGGTNTDTQYF	TGTGCCATCCAAGGGGGCACAAACACAGATACGCAGTATTTT
TRBJ1-2	-	TRBV21-1	-	CASSKVGRGCFDGYTF	TGTGCCAGCAGCAAAGTTGGCAGGGGGTGCTTCGATGGCTACACCTTC
TRBJ1-1	-	TRBV2	-	CASSERGLDTEAFF	TGTGCCAGCAGTGAGAGGGGCCTGGACACTGAAGCTTTCTTT
TRBJ2-2	once	TRBV4-3	TRBD2	CASSQAPRGLAGLVELFF	TGCGCCAGCAGCCAAGCCCCCCGAGGACTAGCGGGGTTGGTAGAGCTGTTTTTT
TRBJ2-1	-	TRBV7-6	-	CASSSGRIYEQFF	TGTGCCAGCAGCTCCGGTAGAATTTACGAGCAGTTCTTC
TRBJ1-5	-	TRBV6-1	-	CASSEEWDQPQHF	TGTGCCAGCAGTGAAGAATGGGATCAGCCCCAGCATTTT
TRBJ1-2	-	TRBV7-9	-	CASGNYGYTF	TGTGCCAGTGGGAACTATGGCTACACCTTC
TRBJ2-7	-	TRBV7-2	TRBD1	CASSFATGEAYEQYF	TGTGCCAGCAGCTTCGCCACAGGGGAAGCCTACGAGCAGTACTTC